This T cell receptor (beta chain) comes out of a study of identifying expanded T cells in peripheral blood. Germline CDR1 is SEHNR and CDR2 is FQNEAQ (reference sequence). The V end was cut by 5 bases, the J end by 7 bases, with 29 bases between. The CDR3 is 19 residues long. The protocol was immunoSEQ multiplex PCR, while the TCRdb copy is restricted to in-frame clones and leaves out a portion. The sample consists of 95,000 to 100,000 clones, around nine tenths of them appearing once. No infections or other immune events were documented during collection. Overall study findings and caveats: Over approximately two and four weeks, about 15 and 18 clones changed, versus more than 1 between replicates. Clone count variance between roughly two-week samples rose with total template count.

This clone was seen a handful of times. Its antigen is undetermined. Sequencing was carried out using blood. The origin of this receptor is a person aged 18 to 70 in good health. This chain links TRBV7-9 with TRBJ2-2; TRBD2 might be the D (5 bases). The CDR3 sequence is CASSLGEQTGPRVFGELFF. DNA of the CDR3: TGTGCCAGCAGCCTCGGGGAGCAGACGGGCCCGCGGGTGTTCGGGGAGCTGTTTTTT.